The T cell receptor (beta chain) described here comes from a study of T cells in Graves' hyperthyroidism and ophthalmopathy. Ten or more counts support this clonotype. RNA transcripts served as the template for amplifying TCR beta CDR3 regions. The HTBI primer set was used in a first-round RT-PCR of the TCR CDR3. TCRdb re-called the multiplex PCR reads through MiXCR, storing one row per CDR3 protein. This sample has hundreds of thousands of distinct CDR3 sequences, with about 15% found just once. Each ophthalmopathy patient scored at least 3 on the Clinical Activity Score and at least 4 on NOSPECS grade, with duration under 3 months. On the basis of clinical symptoms, serum thyroxine and TRAb, thyroid ultrasound and orbital computed tomography, diagnoses were made. Per the germline V gene, CDR1 is DFQATT and CDR2 is SNEGSKA (reference sequence). CDR3 length: 14 residues. V dropped 5 bases and J dropped 6; count of bases not matched to a gene: 7.

This sequence was found in a woman between 35 and 50 years old with Graves' ophthalmopathy. The specimen sequenced was blood. This chain connects TRBV20-1 to TRBJ2-7; 13 bases align to TRBD2. CDR3 sequence (DNA): TGCAGTGCTGACGGACTAGCGGGAGATGGCGAGCAGTACTTC. Its protein is CSADGLAGDGEQYF.